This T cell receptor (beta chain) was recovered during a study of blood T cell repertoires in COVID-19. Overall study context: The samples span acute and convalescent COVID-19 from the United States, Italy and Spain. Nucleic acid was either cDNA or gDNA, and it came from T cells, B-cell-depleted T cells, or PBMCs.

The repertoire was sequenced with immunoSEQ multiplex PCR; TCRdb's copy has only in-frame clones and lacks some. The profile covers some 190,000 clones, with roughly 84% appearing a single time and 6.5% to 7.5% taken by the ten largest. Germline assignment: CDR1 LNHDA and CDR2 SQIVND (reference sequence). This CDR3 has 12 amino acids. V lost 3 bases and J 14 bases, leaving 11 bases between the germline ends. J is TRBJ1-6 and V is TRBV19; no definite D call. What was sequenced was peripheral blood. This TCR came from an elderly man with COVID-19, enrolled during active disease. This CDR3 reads CASSMRVGTLHF. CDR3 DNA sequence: TGTGCCAGTAGTATGAGGGTTGGAACCCTCCACTTT.